This TCR beta chain was identified in a study of T cell responses to AZD1222 COVID-19 vaccine. Points from the study as a whole: Only a handful of people who got AZD1222 tested seropositive at baseline. Recipients of two AZD1222 doses showed rising Spike-specific TCR breadth and depth.

Repertoires were generated with immunoSEQ multiplex PCR, while TCRdb's copy carries only in-frame clones and drops some. The table records over 120,000 clones, around nine tenths of them present only once. CDR1 and CDR2 (germline): SGHTA, FQGNSA. The CDR3 consists of 15 residues. The V segment lost 3 bases and the J segment 5 bases; nucleotides outside the gene matches: 8. Points on this clone: The antigen is unknown.

This TCR was sampled from an adult who received the AZD1222 COVID-19 vaccine. J is TRBJ2-5 and V is TRBV7-2; TRBD2 agrees at 8 bases. The material was peripheral blood, obtained 28 days after the second AZD1222 dose. The CDR3 coding sequence is TGTGCCAGCAGCTTGGCCCGGGGGGGGGTTGAGACCCAGTACTTC. Translated: CASSLARGGVETQYF.